These T cell receptor beta chains were read from a single sample in a study of siplizumab effects on memory and regulatory T cells. The method was immunoSEQ multiplex PCR; TCRdb's version includes in-frame clones alone and lacks a portion of them. Of about 120,000 clones in the sample, around 94% were seen once. Input material: non-Treg CD4+ T cells sorted from blood. The receptor source for this set is a human donor in good health. The CDR3 runs from the conserved cysteine through the conserved F or W. A D gene is named only where the DNA matches it firmly. Not every row has a clone size; where given, it reads once, few, many or a size class.

CDR3 DNA | CDR3 protein | clone size | J gene | D gene | CDR3 length | V gene
TGTGCCAGCAGTCCCCAGGGGGATAACTATGGCTACACCTTC | CASSPQGDNYGYTF | . | TRBJ1-2 | TRBD1 | 14 | TRBV6-5
TGTGCCAGCAGTGAGACAGGGCGATCCTACGAGCAGTACTTC | CASSETGRSYEQYF | . | TRBJ2-7 | TRBD1 | 14 | TRBV25-1
TGTGCCAGCAGCTTTCCCGGTGACTCTGGAAACACCATATATTTT | CASSFPGDSGNTIYF | . | TRBJ1-3 | . | 15 | TRBV5-6
TGTGCCAGCAGTTTATGGCCAGGGCCCTACGAGCAGTACTTC | CASSLWPGPYEQYF | . | TRBJ2-7 | . | 14 | TRBV27
TGTGCCAGCAGCTCGGGGACCCTTGAAGCTTTCTTT | CASSSGTLEAFF | . | TRBJ1-1 | . | 12 | TRBV28
TGCGCCAGCAGCCAAGCAACTAGCGTATCCTACAATGAGCAGTTCTTC | CASSQATSVSYNEQFF | . | TRBJ2-1 | TRBD2 | 16 | TRBV4-1
TGTGCCAGCTCACCATTGACAGACCACGAGCAGTACTTC | CASSPLTDHEQYF | . | TRBJ2-7 | . | 13 | TRBV18
TGTGCCAGCAGCTTGGTTAGCGGTGGGAATGAGCAGTTCTTC | CASSLVSGGNEQFF | . | TRBJ2-1 | . | 14 | TRBV5-6
TGTGCCAGCAGTGAAGCGTCTTATACGCAGTATTTT | CASSEASYTQYF | . | TRBJ2-3 | . | 12 | TRBV6-1
TGTGCCAGCAGTTACCAGGAAGGGGGCTACACCTTC | CASSYQEGGYTF | . | TRBJ1-2 | . | 12 | TRBV6-5
TGTGCCAGCTCACTCATACCCACAAACTATGGCTACACCTTC | CASSLIPTNYGYTF | . | TRBJ1-2 | . | 14 | TRBV18
TGTGCCAGCTCACCGCAGGTTACAGGGGATACTGGGGCCAACGTCCTGACTTTC | CASSPQVTGDTGANVLTF | once | TRBJ2-6 | TRBD1 | 18 | TRBV18
TGTGCTGCGGGTAGGGGACAGGGGGTGGATACGCAGTATTTT | CAAGRGQGVDTQYF | . | TRBJ2-3 | TRBD1 | 14 | TRBV10-3
TGTGCTAGTGGTTTGCCATCGGGACGGATGAACACTGAAGCTTTCTTT | CASGLPSGRMNTEAFF | . | TRBJ1-1 | . | 16 | TRBV12-5
TGTGCCAGTAGTATCTCCAGGGCTGACTCACCCCTCCACTTT | CASSISRADSPLHF | . | TRBJ1-6 | . | 14 | TRBV19
TGTGCCAGCAGCATTCAGGGTTCGGATTCACCCCTCCACTTT | CASSIQGSDSPLHF | . | TRBJ1-6 | . | 14 | TRBV11-2
TGTGCCAGCAGGGAACCGGGGGGCCAAGAGACCCAGTACTTC | CASREPGGQETQYF | . | TRBJ2-5 | TRBD2 | 14 | TRBV6-5
TGTGCCAGCAGTTTTACTAGCGGGGGAGGAAATACGCAGTATTTT | CASSFTSGGGNTQYF | . | TRBJ2-3 | TRBD2 | 15 | TRBV27
TGTGCCAGCAGTCGGGACATAACCTACGAGCAGTACTTC | CASSRDITYEQYF | . | TRBJ2-7 | . | 13 | TRBV2
TGCGCCAGCAGCTTGCCCGGGACATTTGAAAATGGCTACACCTTC | CASSLPGTFENGYTF | . | TRBJ1-2 | . | 15 | TRBV5-1